The 12 T cell receptor beta chains presented below share a single source sample, sequenced in a study of T cell responses to AZD1222 COVID-19 vaccine. Repertoires were generated with immunoSEQ multiplex PCR, while TCRdb's copy carries only in-frame clones and drops some. The sample yields roughly 110,000 clones, about 90% seen once. The material sequenced was peripheral blood, taken 28 days after the second AZD1222 dose. The receptor source for this set is an adult who received the AZD1222 COVID-19 vaccine.

The chain combines TRBV9 with TRBJ1-6; D remains unclear. V was cut by 7 bases and J by 7 bases, with 15 bases left in between. The V gene's germline CDR1 is SGDLS and CDR2 YYNGEE. The CDR3 is 14 amino acids. The CDR3 DNA reads TGTGCCAGCGCTCTGTCCCCTGGAAATTCACCCCTCCACTTT. Translation: CASALSPGNSPLHF. Variable domain in full (rest from reference TRBV9 and TRBJ1-6): DSGVTQTPKHLITATGQRVTLRCSPRSGDLSVYWYQQSLDQGLQFLIQYYNGEERAKGNILERFSAQQFPDLHSELNLSSLELGDSALYFCASALSPGNSPLHFGNGTRLTVT.

The chain is built from TRBV5-1 and TRBJ2-5; a weak D match, TRBD2 (5 bases). With 4 bases removed from V and 2 bases from J, the gap between germline ends came to 18 bases. The CDR3 has 16 residues. The V gene's germline CDR1 is SGHRS and CDR2 YFSETQ. The CDR3 sequence is CASSLVPLSGQETQYF. The CDR3 nucleotides are TGCGCCAGCAGCCTAGTACCTTTGAGCGGACAAGAGACCCAGTACTTC.

This clone was seen just once. The chain has TRBV6-1 and TRBJ1-6; D remains unclear. In germline, CDR1 is MNHNS, CDR2 SASEGT. The CDR3 loop spans 15 amino acids. Trimming removed 3 bases from V and 8 bases from J, with 14 bases in between. The DNA of the CDR3 is TGTGCCAGCAGTGAGGCCCACGGCCATTATTCACCCCTCCACTTT. Amino acids: CASSEAHGHYSPLHF.

V is TRBV6-5 and J is TRBJ1-3; TRBD1 matches at 7 bases. Germline loops: CDR1 MNHEY, CDR2 SVGAGI. The trim removed 6 bases at V and 3 bases at J, leaving 8 bases unmatched. CDR3 size: 15 residues. CDR3 loop: CASSKTGFDGNTIYF. The CDR3 bases are TGTGCCAGCAGCAAGACAGGGTTCGATGGAAACACCATATATTTT.

The chain recombines TRBV19 with TRBJ1-1; unclear D gene. The germline CDR1 and CDR2 sequences are LNHDA and SQIVND (reference sequence). The V end lost 7 bases, the J end lost 11 bases, and 11 bases lay between the germline ends. The CDR3 totals 10 residues. In DNA, the CDR3 is TGTGCCAGTAAAGGAAAGTCGGCTTTCTTT. As protein: CASKGKSAFF.

This chain links TRBV7-2 with TRBJ2-5; D gene uncertain. The CDR3 sequence is 13 residues long. V was trimmed by 1 base and J by 5 bases, leaving 8 bases between them. Germline V gene sequence: CDR1 SGHTA, CDR2 FQGNSA. CDR3 in amino acids: CASSLDGLETQYF. As DNA, the CDR3 is TGTGCCAGCAGCTTAGACGGGTTGGAGACCCAGTACTTC.

The chain carries TRBV9 and TRBJ2-7; no reliable D call. The CDR3 runs to 14 residues. Germline lookup yields CDR1 SGDLS and CDR2 YYNGEE. V shed 0 bases and J shed 2 bases, with 9 bases lying between them. CDR3 sequence (DNA): TGTGCCAGCAGCGTAGGGGCAGGAGCCTACGAGCAGTACTTC. Translation gives CASSVGAGAYEQYF.

This clone was observed a single time. This chain uses TRBV30 with TRBJ2-3; 9 bases align to TRBD2. The V and J ends lost 2 bases and 2 bases, in that order; junction bases with no gene match: 8. This CDR3 has 16 residues. Looked up from germline, CDR1 is GTSNPN and CDR2 is SVGIG (reference sequence). This CDR3 reads CAWSYSGSLDTDTQYF. CDR3 nucleotide sequence: TGTGCCTGGAGTTATAGCGGGAGCTTAGACACAGATACGCAGTATTTT.

The CDR3 region is CASSWTGGGTEAFF. CDR3 coding DNA: TGTGCCAGCAGTTGGACTGGGGGAGGCACTGAAGCTTTCTTT. The chain carries TRBV6-5 and TRBJ1-1, with D possibly being TRBD1 (5 bases). Germline V gene data show CDR1 as MNHEY and CDR2 as SVGAGI. This CDR3 comprises 14 residues. V was pared by 4 bases and J by 4 bases, with 13 bases between.

The chain recombines TRBV19 with TRBJ2-3; possible D gene TRBD1, 7 bases. This CDR3 is built from 16 residues. CDR1 and CDR2 (germline): LNHDA, SQIVND (reference sequence). V shed 5 bases and J shed 6 bases, with 21 bases lying between them. This CDR3 is CASSARRDSSKDTQYF. DNA of the CDR3: TGTGCCAGTAGTGCCCGGCGGGACAGTTCGAAGGATACGCAGTATTTT.

Turning to this clone: In this CDR3 the conserved last residue, phenylalanine or tryptophan, is missing, so a read error is likely. This sequence joins TRBV27 and TRBJ1-1; D remains ambiguous. CDR1 is MNHEY and CDR2 is SMNVEV in the germline V gene (reference sequence). The CDR3 has 15 residues. Deletions cut 2 bases from V and 1 base from J, with 11 bases between. The CDR3 sequence: CASSLGTTRNTEAFL. Written as DNA, the CDR3 is TGTGCCAGCAGTTTAGGCACCACAAGGAACACTGAAGCTTTCCTT.

The chain uses TRBV11-2 and TRBJ2-3; 8 bases are shared with TRBD2. CDR3 size: 15 residues. The germline gives CDR1 SGHAT, CDR2 FQNNGV. The V and J ends lost 5 bases and 2 bases, in that order; junction bases with no gene match: 6. The CDR3 DNA sequence: TGTGCCAGCAGCCCGCTCGGGGGGGACACAGATACGCAGTATTTT. Protein: CASSPLGGDTDTQYF.